This T cell receptor beta chain was obtained from a study of blood T cell dynamics during melanoma immunotherapy. Looked up from germline, CDR1 is LNHNV and CDR2 is YYDKDF (reference sequence). Deletions cut 5 bases from V and 5 bases from J, with 15 bases between. This CDR3 has 14 residues. This sample's time point: pre-treatment baseline. Profiled with immunoSEQ multiplex PCR; TCRdb holds only in-frame clones, not every one. The table has more than 15,000 clones, 83% seen once. This specimen was blood, taken from a patient treated with checkpoint blockade. The sequence derives from a human donor with melanoma. The rearrangement uses TRBV15 and TRBJ2-5; maybe TRBD2 (7 bases). The CDR3 nucleotides read TGTGCCACCAGCGGGGGGGGCGGGATGGAGACCCAGTACTTC. Its translation: CATSGGGGMETQYF.